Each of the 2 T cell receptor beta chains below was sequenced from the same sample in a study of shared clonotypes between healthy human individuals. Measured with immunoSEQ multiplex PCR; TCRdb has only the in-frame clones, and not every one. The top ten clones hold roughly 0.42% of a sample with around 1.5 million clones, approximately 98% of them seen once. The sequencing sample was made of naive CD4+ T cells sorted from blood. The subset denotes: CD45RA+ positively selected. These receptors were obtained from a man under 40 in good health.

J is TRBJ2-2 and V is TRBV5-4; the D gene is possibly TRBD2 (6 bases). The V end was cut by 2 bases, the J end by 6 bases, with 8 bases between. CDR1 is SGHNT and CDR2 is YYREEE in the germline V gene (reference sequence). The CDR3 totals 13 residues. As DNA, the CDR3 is TGTGCCAGCAGCTTATGGGGGGCCGGGGAGCTGTTTTTT. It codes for CASSLWGAGELFF.

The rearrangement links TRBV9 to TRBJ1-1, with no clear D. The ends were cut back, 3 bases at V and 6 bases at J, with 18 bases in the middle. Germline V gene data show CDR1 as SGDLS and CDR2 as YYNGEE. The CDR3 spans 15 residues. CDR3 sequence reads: CASSAQPTSSAEAFF. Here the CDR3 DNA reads TGTGCCAGCAGCGCCCAACCGACTTCTAGCGCTGAAGCTTTCTTT.